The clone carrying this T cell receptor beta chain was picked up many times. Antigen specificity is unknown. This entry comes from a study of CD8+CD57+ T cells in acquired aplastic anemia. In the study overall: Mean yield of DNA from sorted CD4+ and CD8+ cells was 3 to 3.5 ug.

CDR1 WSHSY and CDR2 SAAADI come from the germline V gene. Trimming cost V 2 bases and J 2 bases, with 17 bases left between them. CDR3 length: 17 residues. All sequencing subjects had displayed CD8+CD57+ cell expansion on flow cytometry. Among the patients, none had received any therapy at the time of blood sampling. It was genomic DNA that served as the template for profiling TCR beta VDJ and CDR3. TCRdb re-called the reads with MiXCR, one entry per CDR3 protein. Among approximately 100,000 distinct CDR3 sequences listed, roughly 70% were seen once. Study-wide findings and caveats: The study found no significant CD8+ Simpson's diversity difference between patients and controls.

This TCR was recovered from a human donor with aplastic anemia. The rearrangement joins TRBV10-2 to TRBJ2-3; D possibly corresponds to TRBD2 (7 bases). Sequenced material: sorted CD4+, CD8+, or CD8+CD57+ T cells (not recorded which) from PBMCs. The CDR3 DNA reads TGCGCCAGCAGTGAGGCACCTGAGGGGGGGGTCACAGATACGCAGTATTTT. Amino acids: CASSEAPEGGVTDTQYF.